A single sample is the source of the 6 T cell receptor beta chains below, sequenced in a study of OX40 agonist ivuxolimab in advanced cancers. The table came from immunoSEQ multiplex PCR; TCRdb's copy has only in-frame clones and leaves some out. This table holds nearly 45,000 clones, 80% found once. Specimen: CD4+ or CD8+ T cells sorted from blood, collected in a trial of the OX40 agonist ivuxolimab. These TCRs come from an adult with an advanced solid tumor such as melanoma, head and neck, liver or kidney cancer.

Comment on this clone: Other DNA sequences within the sample encode an identical CDR3. This chain's CDR3 is CASSLAGSYEQYF. CDR3 sequence (DNA): TGTGCCAGCAGCTTAGCTGGCTCCTACGAGCAGTACTTC. The chain recombines TRBV7-2 with TRBJ2-7; D is undetermined. Per germline, CDR1 SGHTA and CDR2 FQGNSA. The V end lost 0 bases, the J end lost 0 bases, and 3 bases lay between the germline ends. This CDR3 region has 13 residues. Complete variable domain (other parts from reference TRBV7-2 and TRBJ2-7): GAGVSQSPSNKVTEKGKDVELRCDPISGHTALYWYRQSLGQGLEFLIYFQGNSAPDKSGLPSDRFSAERTGGSVSTLTIQRTQQEDSAVYLCASSLAGSYEQYFGPGTRLTVT.

The genes are TRBV11-2 and TRBJ2-2; 10 bases line up with TRBD2. The junction had 10 bases not matched to a gene; V was cut back by 7 bases and J by 5 bases. Germline V gene data show CDR1 as SGHAT and CDR2 as FQNNGV. The CDR3 has 16 residues. DNA for the CDR3: TGTGCCAGCACCGGCGACCTAGCGGGAGAAACCGGGGAGCTGTTTTTT. It encodes CASTGDLAGETGELFF.

This clone was counted a single time. This rearrangement joins TRBV5-1 to TRBJ2-3; D is ambiguous. This CDR3 comprises 15 residues. V lost 2 bases and J 0 bases, leaving 10 bases between the germline ends. The V gene's germline CDR1 is SGHRS and CDR2 YFSETQ. For the CDR3, the DNA is TGCGCCAGCAGCTTAGAGTGGTCTAGCACAGATACGCAGTATTTT. Protein product: CASSLEWSSTDTQYF.

The table lists this clone with a few counts. This chain links TRBV27 with TRBJ1-2, with 9 bases matching TRBD1. Looked up from germline, CDR1 is MNHEY and CDR2 is SMNVEV (reference sequence). The CDR3 runs to 16 residues. The trim removed 0 bases at V and 7 bases at J, leaving 9 bases unmatched. The CDR3 is CASSLSTGQGVGGYTF. The CDR3 DNA reads TGTGCCAGCAGTTTATCTACGGGACAGGGTGTGGGTGGCTACACCTTC.

Only one count was recorded for this clone. The chain recombines TRBV5-1 with TRBJ2-7; D remains ambiguous. This CDR3 region has 15 residues. V lost 5 bases, J lost 4 bases, and 19 bases lay in between. The germline CDR1 and CDR2 sequences are SGHRS and YFSETQ. The DNA for the CDR3 is TGCGCCAGCAGTCTAGACCCGAGCACAACTTACGAGCAGTACTTC. Amino acid sequence: CASSLDPSTTYEQYF. The entire variable domain, with the rest obtained from reference TRBV5-1 and TRBJ2-7, is as follows: KAGVTQTPRYLIKTRGQQVTLSCSPISGHRSVSWYQQTPGQGLQFLFEYFSETQRNKGNFPGRFSGRQFSNSRSEMNVSTLELGDSALYLCASSLDPSTTYEQYFGPGTRLTVT.

This clone has only a few counts. The rearrangement uses TRBV5-4 and TRBJ2-2; D possibly matches TRBD1 or TRBD2 (7 bases each). Germline V gives CDR1 SGHNT, CDR2 YYREEE (reference sequence). Trimming took off 2 bases at V and 7 bases at J, with 12 bases between the two ends. The CDR3 sequence is 14 residues long. CDR3 in amino acids: CASSFDREGGELFF. In nucleotides, the CDR3 is TGTGCCAGCAGCTTCGACAGGGAGGGCGGGGAGCTGTTTTTT.